A selection of T cell receptor beta chains follows, all from one sample in a study of shared clonotypes between healthy human individuals. Using immunoSEQ multiplex PCR, the repertoire was profiled, and TCRdb retains in-frame clones only, with some absent. The sample records approximately 500,000 clones, approximately 95% being singletons. Sequencing used naive CD4+ T cells sorted from blood. Every receptor here comes from a woman in her 30s in good health. Each CDR3 is given with its conserved first and last residue. Fields, in order: clone size, V gene, D gene, J gene, CDR3 DNA, CDR3 protein. A D gene is named only where the DNA matches it firmly. Size values are once, few and many counts, or a class for expanded clones, and some rows have none.

>NA|TRBV2|TRBD1|TRBJ1-1
TGTGCCAGCAGTGATCAGGGGGCCGCGAACACTGAAGCTTTCTTT
CASSDQGAANTEAFF
>NA|TRBV7-9|NA|TRBJ2-1
TGTGCCAGCAGCTTTAGGGGGGTCAATGAGCAGTTCTTC
CASSFRGVNEQFF
>NA|TRBV28|NA|TRBJ1-1
TGTGCCAGCAGCAAGGACTCGAACACTGAAGCTTTCTTT
CASSKDSNTEAFF
>NA|TRBV7-8|NA|TRBJ1-5
TGTGCCAGCAGCTTAATGGGTGTCCGGAAAACAAATCAGCCCCAGCATTTT
CASSLMGVRKTNQPQHF
>NA|TRBV5-4|TRBD2|TRBJ2-2
TGTGCCAGCAGCTTGGATCGGCTAGCGGAGAACACCGGGGAGCTGTTTTTT
CASSLDRLAENTGELFF
>NA|TRBV28|TRBD2|TRBJ2-1
TGTGCCAGCAGTTCCGGGACTAGCGACCACAATGAGCAGTTCTTC
CASSSGTSDHNEQFF
>NA|TRBV5-1|NA|TRBJ1-6
TGCGCCAGCAGCTTGGGGACAAATTCACCCCTCCACTTT
CASSLGTNSPLHF
>NA|TRBV7-9|NA|TRBJ1-6
TGTGCCAGCAGCTCCGGGACCACATTAACACCCCTCCACTTT
CASSSGTTLTPLHF
>NA|TRBV18|TRBD1|TRBJ1-2
TGTGCCAGCTCACCACGTGTCCACAGGGGAGGTGGCTACACCTTC
CASSPRVHRGGGYTF
>NA|TRBV28|NA|TRBJ2-7
TGTGCCAGCAGTTTTGGCGCAGCCTACGAGCAGTACTTC
CASSFGAAYEQYF
>NA|TRBV28|TRBD1|TRBJ1-5
TGTGCCAGCACCGAACAGGGGCCCGCCAATCAGCCCCAGCATTTT
CASTEQGPANQPQHF
>NA|TRBV19|TRBD1|TRBJ1-1
TGTGCCAGTAGTGCCTGGGACAGGGGGCACACTGAAGCTTTCTTT
CASSAWDRGHTEAFF
>NA|TRBV30|TRBD2|TRBJ2-7
TGTGCCTGGAGTGTACGGCTAGCGGGAACCTACGAGCAGTACTTC
CAWSVRLAGTYEQYF
>NA|TRBV19|NA|TRBJ1-1
TGTGCCAGTAGTATTTATTGGGGGATGAACACTGAAGCTTTCTTT
CASSIYWGMNTEAFF
>NA|TRBV28|NA|TRBJ2-1
TGTGCCAGCAGTTCGTCAGGAGTTCTCTACAATGAGCAGTTCTTC
CASSSSGVLYNEQFF
>NA|TRBV28|NA|TRBJ2-3
TGTGCCAGCAGTTTAGGGACAACTGGAGATACGCAGTATTTT
CASSLGTTGDTQYF
>NA|TRBV28|NA|TRBJ2-7
TGTGCCAGCACTCTCGGGGCGTTGGGGCTCGAGCAGTACTTC
CASTLGALGLEQYF
>once|TRBV28|NA|TRBJ2-1
TGTGCCAGCAGTTTAGGGGCCGCGGGGGCCCGGAATGAGCAGTTCTTC
CASSLGAAGARNEQFF
>NA|TRBV28|NA|TRBJ2-7
TGTGCCAGCCCGCCTTTAGGCACAGACAGCTCCTACGAGCAGTACTTC
CASPPLGTDSSYEQYF
>NA|TRBV4-1|NA|TRBJ2-4
TGCGCCAGCAGCCAACCAGGGACCAAAAACATTCAGTACTTC
CASSQPGTKNIQYF
>NA|TRBV28|TRBD1|TRBJ2-7
TGTGCCAGCAGTCTGGACAGGGCCCCCTACGAGCAGTACTTC
CASSLDRAPYEQYF
>NA|TRBV4-1|NA|TRBJ2-2
TGCGCCAGCAGCCAATTTTGGTTTAGCGCCAAGAACACCGGGGAGCTGTTTTTT
CASSQFWFSAKNTGELFF
>NA|TRBV10-3|NA|TRBJ2-7
TGTGCCATCAGTGAGTCGGTTTCCTACGAGCAGTACTTC
CAISESVSYEQYF
>NA|TRBV2|NA|TRBJ2-3
TGTGCCAGCAGAAACAGGGAAACAGATACGCAGTATTTT
CASRNRETDTQYF
>NA|TRBV10-1|TRBD1|TRBJ1-2
TGCGCCAGCAGGCCGACAGGGCAGCGCGGCTACACCTTC
CASRPTGQRGYTF
>once|TRBV5-1|TRBD1|TRBJ1-6
TGCGCCAGCAGCCCCGGACAGGCGGAAAATTCACCCCTCCACTTT
CASSPGQAENSPLHF
>NA|TRBV6-5|TRBD1|TRBJ2-1
TGTGCCAGCGGCATAAGACAGGGGTCAGGTGAGCAGTTCTTC
CASGIRQGSGEQFF
>NA|TRBV5-1|TRBD1|TRBJ1-5
TGCGCCAGCAATCCCCCAGGGACAGGGGCGTTCGCTCGCCCTTTCGGGCAGCCCCAGCATTTT
CASNPPGTGAFARPFGQPQHF